The subject of this entry is one TCR beta chain. The data were taken from a study of blood T cell repertoires in COVID-19. In the study overall: Whether acute or convalescent, the COVID-19 samples came from the United States, Italy and Spain.

The repertoire was sequenced with immunoSEQ multiplex PCR; TCRdb's copy has only in-frame clones and lacks some. The sample yields about 97,000 clones, roughly 90% seen once. The source material was peripheral blood. This receptor was taken from a woman aged 45-65 years with COVID-19, enrolled during active disease.

CDR3: CASSIIRPPTVNQPQHF. CDR3 nucleotides: TGTGCCAGTAGTATTATTAGACCCCCGACAGTCAATCAGCCCCAGCATTTT. The chain combines TRBV19 with TRBJ1-5; possibly TRBD1 for D (5 bases). Between the trimmed V and J ends, which lost 3 bases and 3 bases, there was a span of 18 bases. The CDR3 loop spans 17 amino acids. Germline V CDR1 and CDR2: LNHDA, SQIVND (reference sequence).